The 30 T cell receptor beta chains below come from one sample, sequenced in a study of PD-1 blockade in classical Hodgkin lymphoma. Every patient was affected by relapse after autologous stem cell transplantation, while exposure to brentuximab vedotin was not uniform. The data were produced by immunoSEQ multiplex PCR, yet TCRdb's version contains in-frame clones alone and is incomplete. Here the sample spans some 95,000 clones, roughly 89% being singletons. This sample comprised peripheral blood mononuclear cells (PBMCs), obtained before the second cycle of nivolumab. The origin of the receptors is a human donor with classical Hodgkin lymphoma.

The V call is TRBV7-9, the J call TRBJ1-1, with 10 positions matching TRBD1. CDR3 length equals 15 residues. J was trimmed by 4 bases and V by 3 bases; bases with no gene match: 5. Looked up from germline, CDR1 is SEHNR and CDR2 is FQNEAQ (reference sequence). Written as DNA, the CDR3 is TGTGCCAGCAGCTTTAACGGGACAGGGGCCACTGAAGCTTTCTTT. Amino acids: CASSFNGTGATEAFF.

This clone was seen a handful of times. As DNA, the CDR3 is TGTGCCAGCAGTTTCCGACACGTAAACAATGAGCAGTTCTTC. Amino acids: CASSFRHVNNEQFF. The chain couples TRBV6-5 to TRBJ2-1, with D hard to call. Trimming took 4 bases from V and 5 from J, leaving 12 bases between them. The CDR3 spans 14 residues. Germline-derived CDR1 and CDR2 are MNHEY and SVGAGI.

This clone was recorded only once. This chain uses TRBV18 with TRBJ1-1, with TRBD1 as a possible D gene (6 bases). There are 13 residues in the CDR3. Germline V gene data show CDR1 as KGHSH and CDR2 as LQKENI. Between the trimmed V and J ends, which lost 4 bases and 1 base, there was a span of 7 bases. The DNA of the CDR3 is TGTGCCAGCTCACAGGACAGGAACACTGAAGCTTTCTTT. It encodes CASSQDRNTEAFF.

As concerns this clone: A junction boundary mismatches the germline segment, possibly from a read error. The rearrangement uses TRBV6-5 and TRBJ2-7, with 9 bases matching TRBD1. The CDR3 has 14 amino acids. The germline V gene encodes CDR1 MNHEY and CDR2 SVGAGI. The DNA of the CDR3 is TGTGCCAGCAGTTATGGGACAGGGCCCTACGAGCAGTGCTTC. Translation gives CASSYGTGPYEQCF.

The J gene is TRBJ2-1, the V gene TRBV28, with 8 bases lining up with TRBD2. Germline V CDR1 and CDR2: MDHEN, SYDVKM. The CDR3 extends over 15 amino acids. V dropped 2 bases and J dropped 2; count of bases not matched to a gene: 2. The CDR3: CASSLPREAYNEQFF. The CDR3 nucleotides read TGTGCCAGCAGTTTACCGCGGGAGGCCTACAATGAGCAGTTCTTC.

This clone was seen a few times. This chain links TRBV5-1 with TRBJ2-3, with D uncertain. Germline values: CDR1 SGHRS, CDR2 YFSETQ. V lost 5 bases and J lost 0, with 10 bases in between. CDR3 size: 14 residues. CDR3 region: CASRSHSSTDTQYF. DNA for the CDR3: TGCGCCAGCAGAAGCCACAGTAGCACAGATACGCAGTATTTT.

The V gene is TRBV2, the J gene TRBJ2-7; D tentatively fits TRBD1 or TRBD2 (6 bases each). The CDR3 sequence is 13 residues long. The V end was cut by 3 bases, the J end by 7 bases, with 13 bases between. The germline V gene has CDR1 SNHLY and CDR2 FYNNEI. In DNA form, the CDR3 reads TGTGCCAGCAGTGAGTCGGGGGCGGGTGAGCAGTACTTC. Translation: CASSESGAGEQYF.

The DNA for the CDR3 is TGTGCCAGCAGCTTGGTAGCGGGGAACTACGAGCAGTACTTC. Its translation is CASSLVAGNYEQYF. The chain links TRBV5-6 to TRBJ2-7, with 8 bases fitting TRBD2. After removal of 0 bases from V and 3 bases from J, the junction contained 2 bases not matched to a gene. The CDR3 is 14 residues long. The V gene's germline CDR1 is SGHDT and CDR2 YYEEEE.

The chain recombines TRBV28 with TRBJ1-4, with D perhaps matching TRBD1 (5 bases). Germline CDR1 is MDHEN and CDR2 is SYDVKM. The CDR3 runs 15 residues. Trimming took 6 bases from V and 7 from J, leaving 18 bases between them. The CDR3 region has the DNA TGTGCCAGCAGCCCGCCCATGGGGACTGGTGAAAAACTGTTTTTT. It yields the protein CASSPPMGTGEKLFF.

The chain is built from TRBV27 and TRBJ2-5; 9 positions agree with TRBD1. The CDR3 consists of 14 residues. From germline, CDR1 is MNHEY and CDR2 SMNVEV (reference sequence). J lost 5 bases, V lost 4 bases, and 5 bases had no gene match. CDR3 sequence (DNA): TGTGCCAGCAGTTCGGCGACAGGGGGGGAGACCCAGTACTTC. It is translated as CASSSATGGETQYF.

The CDR3 DNA is TGTGCCAGCTTGGCTCGGGACAGGGGGCTAGGGGCCAACGTCCTGACTTTC. Translation gives CASLARDRGLGANVLTF. The genes are TRBV19 and TRBJ2-6, with 12 bases lining up with TRBD1. CDR3 size: 17 residues. CDR1 is LNHDA, CDR2 SQIVND, per germline (reference sequence). The ends lost 9 bases at V and 4 bases at J; junction bases unmatched: 10. Complete variable domain (other parts from reference TRBV19 and TRBJ2-6): DGGITQSPKYLFRKEGQNVTLSCEQNLNHDAMYWYRQDPGQGLRLIYYSQIVNDFQKGDIAEGYSVSREKKESFPLTVTSAQKNPTAFYLCASLARDRGLGANVLTFGAGSRLTVL.

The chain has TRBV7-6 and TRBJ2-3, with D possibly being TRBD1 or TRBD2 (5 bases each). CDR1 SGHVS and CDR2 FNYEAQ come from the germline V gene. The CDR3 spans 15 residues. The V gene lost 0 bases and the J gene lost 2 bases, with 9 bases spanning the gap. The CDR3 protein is CASSLAPGHTDTQYF. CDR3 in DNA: TGTGCCAGCAGCTTAGCTCCGGGGCACACAGATACGCAGTATTTT.

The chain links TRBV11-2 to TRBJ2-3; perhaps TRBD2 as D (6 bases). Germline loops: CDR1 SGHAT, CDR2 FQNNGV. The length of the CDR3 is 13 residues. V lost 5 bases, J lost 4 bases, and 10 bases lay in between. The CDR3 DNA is TGTGCCAGCAGCCACGGGGGTGCAGATACGCAGTATTTT. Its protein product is CASSHGGADTQYF.

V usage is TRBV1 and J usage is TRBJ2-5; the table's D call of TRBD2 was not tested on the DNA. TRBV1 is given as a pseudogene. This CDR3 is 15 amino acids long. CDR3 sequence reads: CTSSLTGLRGGTQYF. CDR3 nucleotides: TGCACCAGCAGCCTCACAGGCCTCCGGGGGGGGACCCAGTACTTC.

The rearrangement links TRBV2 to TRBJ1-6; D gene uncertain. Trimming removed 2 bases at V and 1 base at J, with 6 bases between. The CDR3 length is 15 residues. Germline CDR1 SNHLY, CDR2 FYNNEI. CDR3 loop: CASSEWFSYNSPLHF. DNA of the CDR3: TGTGCCAGCAGTGAATGGTTTTCCTATAATTCACCCCTCCACTTT.

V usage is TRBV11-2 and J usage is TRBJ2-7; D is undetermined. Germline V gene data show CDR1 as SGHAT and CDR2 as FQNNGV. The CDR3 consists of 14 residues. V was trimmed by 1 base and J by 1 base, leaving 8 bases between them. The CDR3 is CASSLVHGSYEQYF. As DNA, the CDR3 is TGTGCCAGCAGCTTAGTTCACGGTTCCTACGAGCAGTACTTC.

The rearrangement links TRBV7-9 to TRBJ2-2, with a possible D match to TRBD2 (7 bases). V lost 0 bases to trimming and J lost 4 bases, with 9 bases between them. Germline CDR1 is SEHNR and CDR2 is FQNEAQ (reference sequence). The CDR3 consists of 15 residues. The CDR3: CASSLAGGPTGELFF. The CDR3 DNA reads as TGTGCCAGCAGCTTAGCCGGGGGGCCCACCGGGGAGCTGTTTTTT.

The CDR3 here is CASSPDVGGAYEQYF. DNA for the CDR3: TGTGCCAGCAGCCCGGACGTTGGGGGGGCCTACGAGCAGTACTTC. The chain recombines TRBV5-6 with TRBJ2-7; 7 bases are a match to TRBD2. Germline V CDR1 and CDR2: SGHDT, YYEEEE. This CDR3 is 15 amino acids long. V lost 4 bases, J lost 2 bases, and 9 bases stayed unmatched. The variable domain in full, with the rest retrieved from reference TRBV5-6 and TRBJ2-7, is DAGVTQSPTHLIKTRGQQVTLRCSPKSGHDTVSWYQQALGQGPQFIFQYYEEEERQRGNFPDRFSGHQFPNYSSELNVNALLLGDSALYLCASSPDVGGAYEQYFGPGTRLTVT.

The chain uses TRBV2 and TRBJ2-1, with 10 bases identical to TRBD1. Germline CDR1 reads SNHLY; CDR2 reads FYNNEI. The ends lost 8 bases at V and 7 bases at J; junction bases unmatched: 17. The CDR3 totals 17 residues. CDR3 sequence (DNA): TGTGCCAGCGACCTTCCCCCGACAGGGGGCGCGGATAATGAGCAGTTCTTC. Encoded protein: CASDLPPTGGADNEQFF.

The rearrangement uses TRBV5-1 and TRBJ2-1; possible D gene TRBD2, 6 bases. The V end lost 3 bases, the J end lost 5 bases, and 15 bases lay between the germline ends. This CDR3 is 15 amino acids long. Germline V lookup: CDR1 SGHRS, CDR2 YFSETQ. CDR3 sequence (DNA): TGCGCCAGCAGCTCAGATGGGACTTCAAACAATGAGCAGTTCTTC. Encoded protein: CASSSDGTSNNEQFF. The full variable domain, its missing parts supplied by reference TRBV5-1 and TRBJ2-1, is KAGVTQTPRYLIKTRGQQVTLSCSPISGHRSVSWYQQTPGQGLQFLFEYFSETQRNKGNFPGRFSGRQFSNSRSEMNVSTLELGDSALYLCASSSDGTSNNEQFFGPGTRLTVL.

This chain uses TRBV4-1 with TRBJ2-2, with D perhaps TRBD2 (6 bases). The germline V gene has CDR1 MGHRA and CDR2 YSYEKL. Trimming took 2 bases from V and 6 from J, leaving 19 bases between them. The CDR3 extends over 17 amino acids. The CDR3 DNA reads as TGCGCCAGCAGCCAAAGGTCCCCGGGCGGAGGGTCCGGGGAGCTGTTTTTT. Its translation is CASSQRSPGGGSGELFF.

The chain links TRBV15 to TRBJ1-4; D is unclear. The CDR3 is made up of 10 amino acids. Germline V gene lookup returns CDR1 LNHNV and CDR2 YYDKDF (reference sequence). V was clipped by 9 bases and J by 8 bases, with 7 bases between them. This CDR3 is CATFREKLFF. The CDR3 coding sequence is TGTGCCACTTTTAGGGAAAAACTGTTTTTT.

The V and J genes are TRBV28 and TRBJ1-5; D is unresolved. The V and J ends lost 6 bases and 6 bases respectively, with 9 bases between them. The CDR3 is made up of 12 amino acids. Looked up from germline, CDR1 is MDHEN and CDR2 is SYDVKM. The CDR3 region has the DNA TGTGCCAGCAGCCAGCCAGGTCAGCCCCAGCATTTT. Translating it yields CASSQPGQPQHF.

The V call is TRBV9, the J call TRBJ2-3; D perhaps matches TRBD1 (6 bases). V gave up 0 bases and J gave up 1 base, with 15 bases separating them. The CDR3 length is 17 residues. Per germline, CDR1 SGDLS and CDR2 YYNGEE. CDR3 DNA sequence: TGTGCCAGCAGCGTAGGTAGACAGGAACTAGGCACAGATACGCAGTATTTT. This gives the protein CASSVGRQELGTDTQYF.

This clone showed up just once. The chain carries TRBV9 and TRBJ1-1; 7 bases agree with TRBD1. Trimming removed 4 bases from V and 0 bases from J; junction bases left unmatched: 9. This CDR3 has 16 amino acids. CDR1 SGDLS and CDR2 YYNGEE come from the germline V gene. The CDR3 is CASSPEGQLMNTEAFF. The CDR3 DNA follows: TGTGCCAGCAGCCCGGAGGGACAGCTCATGAACACTGAAGCTTTCTTT.

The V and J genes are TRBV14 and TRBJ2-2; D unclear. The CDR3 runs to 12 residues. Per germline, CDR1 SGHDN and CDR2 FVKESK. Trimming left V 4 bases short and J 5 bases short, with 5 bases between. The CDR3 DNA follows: TGTGCCAGCAGCCGTATTACCGGGGAGCTGTTTTTT. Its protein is CASSRITGELFF.

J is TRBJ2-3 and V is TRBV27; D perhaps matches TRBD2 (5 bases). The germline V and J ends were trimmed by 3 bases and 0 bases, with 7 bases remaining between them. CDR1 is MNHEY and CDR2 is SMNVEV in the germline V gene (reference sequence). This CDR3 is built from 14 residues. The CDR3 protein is CASSLTGSTDTQYF. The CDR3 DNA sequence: TGTGCCAGCAGTTTGACGGGAAGCACAGATACGCAGTATTTT.

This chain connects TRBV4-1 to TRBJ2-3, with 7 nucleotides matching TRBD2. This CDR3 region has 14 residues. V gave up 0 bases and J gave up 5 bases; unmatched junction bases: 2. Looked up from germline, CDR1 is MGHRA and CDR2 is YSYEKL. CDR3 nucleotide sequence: TGCGCCAGCAGCCAAGATGGGGGGGTAGATACGCAGTATTTT. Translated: CASSQDGGVDTQYF.

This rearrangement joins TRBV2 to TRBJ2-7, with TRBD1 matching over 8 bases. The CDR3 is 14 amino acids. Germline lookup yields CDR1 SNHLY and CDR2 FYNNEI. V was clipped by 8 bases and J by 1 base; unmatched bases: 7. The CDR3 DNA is TGTGCCAGCGAAAAGGACAGGGTGTCCTACGAGCAGTACTTC. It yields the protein CASEKDRVSYEQYF.

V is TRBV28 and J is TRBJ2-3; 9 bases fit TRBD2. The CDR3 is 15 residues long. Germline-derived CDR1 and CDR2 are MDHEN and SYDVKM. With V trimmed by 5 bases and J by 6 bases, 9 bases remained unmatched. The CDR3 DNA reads TGTGCCAGCAGTATAGCGGGGGTTCGGGCGGATACGCAGTATTTT. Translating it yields CASSIAGVRADTQYF.